These 13 T cell receptor beta chains originate from one sample sequenced in a study of CD8 T cells in ankylosing spondylitis. These receptors are not linked to any known antigen. Via MiXCR, TCRdb re-called the 5' RACE reads, giving one row per CDR3 protein. The data show some 840,000 distinct CDR3 sequences, with roughly 12% seen just once and roughly 0.51% held by the top ten. Findings and limits, study-wide: Seemingly distinctive of ankylosing spondylitis blood was a TCR beta motif formed by eight highly homologous variants.

What was sequenced was blood, either unsorted or a sorted T cell fraction (not recorded which). These receptors were collected from a male donor with ankylosing spondylitis.

This clonotype was counted at least ten times. This chain connects TRBV29-1 to TRBJ1-2; D gene unclear. Trimming cost V 0 bases and J 7 bases, with 6 bases left between them. From germline, CDR1 is SQVTM and CDR2 ANQGSEA. The length of the CDR3 is 11 residues. The CDR3 sequence: CSVEDGSGYTF. The CDR3 DNA is TGCAGCGTTGAAGACGGGAGTGGCTACACCTTC.

This clonotype was counted between two and nine times. The CDR3 is CSARDPQRATGELFF. CDR3 bases: TGCAGTGCTAGAGATCCCCAGAGAGCTACCGGGGAGCTGTTTTTT. J is TRBJ2-2 and V is TRBV20-1; D is unresolved. The CDR3 is made up of 15 amino acids. V was cut by 0 bases and J by 5 bases, with 13 bases left in between. CDR1 and CDR2 (germline): DFQATT, SNEGSKA (reference sequence).

This clonotype was seen a few times. The gene calls are TRBV6-1 and TRBJ2-1, with 12 bases fitting TRBD2. Germline trimming cut 9 bases from V and 3 bases from J; bases unmatched to any gene: 3. The CDR3 contains 14 residues. Germline V lookup: CDR1 MNHNS, CDR2 SASEGT. CDR3 amino acids: CASATSGSYNEQFF. DNA for the CDR3: TGTGCCAGTGCGACTAGCGGGAGCTACAATGAGCAGTTCTTC.

The chain has TRBV20-1 and TRBJ2-3; TRBD1 matches at 8 bases. This CDR3 spans 15 amino acids. CDR1 DFQATT and CDR2 SNEGSKA come from the germline V gene (reference sequence). The junction had 6 bases not matched to a gene; V was cut back by 2 bases and J by 2 bases. The CDR3 spells CSARQGARSTDTQYF. For the CDR3, the DNA is TGCAGTGCTAGACAGGGGGCCCGATCCACAGATACGCAGTATTTT.

This clonotype was seen a few times. V is TRBV12-3 or TRBV12-4 and J is TRBJ2-1; tentatively, D is TRBD1 or TRBD2 (5 bases each). Trimming left V 7 bases short and J 7 bases short, with 23 bases between. The CDR3 is made up of 16 amino acids. CDR3: CASNLRSGRVRNEQFF. CDR3 coding DNA: TGTGCCAGCAACCTCAGGTCGGGACGAGTGAGAAATGAGCAGTTCTTC.

This rearrangement joins TRBV5-1 to TRBJ1-1; no firm D call. V was trimmed by 3 bases and J by 1 base, leaving 10 bases between them. Per the germline V gene, CDR1 is SGHRS and CDR2 is YFSETQ. The CDR3 is made up of 14 amino acids. The chain's CDR3 is CASSSVDGNTEAFF. As DNA, the CDR3 is TGCGCCAGCAGCTCGGTGGACGGGAACACTGAAGCTTTCTTT.

V gene TRBV6-5 combines with J gene TRBJ2-3; a possible D gene is TRBD2 (5 bases). The V end was cut by 2 bases, the J end by 0 bases, with 12 bases between. Looked up from germline, CDR1 is MNHEY and CDR2 is SVGAGI. This CDR3 region has 16 residues. The DNA of the CDR3 is TGTGCCAGCAGTTACGGTTCGGGGTTAAGCACAGATACGCAGTATTTT. It is translated as CASSYGSGLSTDTQYF.

This clonotype was observed at least ten times. The rearrangement uses TRBV5-5 and TRBJ2-3, with 9 nucleotides matching TRBD1. The CDR3 covers 16 residues. V trimming: 1 base; J trimming: 6 bases; junction bases outside the gene matches: 9. Germline V gene lookup returns CDR1 SGHKS and CDR2 YYEKEE (reference sequence). The CDR3 DNA reads as TGTGCCAGCAGCTTGACGGGACAGGGCCGTCGGGATACGCAGTATTTT. Translation gives CASSLTGQGRRDTQYF. Using reference TRBV5-5 and TRBJ2-3 for the parts outside the CDR3, the full variable domain is DAGVTQSPTHLIKTRGQQVTLRCSPISGHKSVSWYQQVLGQGPQFIFQYYEKEERGRGNFPDRFSARQFPNYSSELNVNALLLGDSALYLCASSLTGQGRRDTQYFGPGTRLTVL.

For this clonotype: This may be a read error, as it is one base from a much larger clone. The chain has TRBV20-1 and TRBJ2-4; D possibly corresponds to TRBD1 (6 bases). Germline CDR1 and CDR2: DFQATT and SNEGSKA (reference sequence). The ends were cut back, 7 bases at V and 6 bases at J, with 13 bases in the middle. This CDR3 is 12 amino acids long. CDR3 coding DNA: TGCAGTGTTCCCACAGGGAGAAACATTCAGTACTTC. The encoded protein is CSVPTGRNIQYF.

In its sample, this clonotype was seen a few times. The chain employs TRBV2 and TRBJ1-2, with 8 bases fitting TRBD1. This CDR3 is built from 13 residues. Germline loops: CDR1 SNHLY, CDR2 FYNNEI. Unmatched junction bases numbered 5, after V lost 7 bases and J lost 4 bases. The CDR3 DNA follows: TGTGCCAGCACAGGGGGCACTCTCTATGGCTACACCTTC. Translating it yields CASTGGTLYGYTF.

This clonotype turned up a few times. The rearrangement joins TRBV2 to TRBJ2-7, with 7 nucleotides matching TRBD2. In germline, CDR1 is SNHLY, CDR2 FYNNEI. This CDR3 has 15 amino acids. The V gene end was trimmed by 6 bases and the J gene end by 2 bases; junction bases not matched to a gene: 10. For the CDR3, the DNA is TGTGCCAGCAGGGCCCTTACTAGCGCCGCCTACGAGCAGTACTTC. Translation: CASRALTSAAYEQYF.

This clonotype was picked up many times. The J gene is TRBJ2-1, the V gene TRBV7-2; the match to TRBD2 covers 8 bases. Looked up from germline, CDR1 is SGHTA and CDR2 is FQGNSA. This CDR3 region has 15 residues. V was pared by 6 bases and J by 0 bases, with 4 bases of the junction left unmatched. In DNA form, the CDR3 reads TGTGCCAGCAGTCGAGCGGGAGACTCCTACAATGAGCAGTTCTTC. Protein: CASSRAGDSYNEQFF.

This clonotype has just a few counts. The V call is TRBV21-1, the J call TRBJ2-3; TRBD1, the table's D call, was not compared with the DNA. TRBV21-1 is shown as a pseudogene. The CDR3 has 17 amino acids. The CDR3 DNA follows: TGTGCCAGCAGCATGGACAGGAGGGACTCTAGCACAGATACGCAGTATTTT. Amino acids: CASSMDRRDSSTDTQYF.